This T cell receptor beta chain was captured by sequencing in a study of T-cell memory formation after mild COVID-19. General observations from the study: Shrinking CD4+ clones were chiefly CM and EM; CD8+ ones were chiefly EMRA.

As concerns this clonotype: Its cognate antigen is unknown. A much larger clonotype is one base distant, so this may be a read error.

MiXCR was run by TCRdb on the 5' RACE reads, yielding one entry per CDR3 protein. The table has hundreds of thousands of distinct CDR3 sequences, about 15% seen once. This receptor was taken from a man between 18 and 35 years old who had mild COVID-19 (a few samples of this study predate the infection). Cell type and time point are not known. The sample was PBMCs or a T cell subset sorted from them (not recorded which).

This chain's CDR3 is CASSLGSGKGSPLHF. CDR3 nucleotides: TGTGCCAGCAGTTTAGGATCAGGGAAGGGTTCACCCCTCCACTTT. The genes are TRBV12-3 or TRBV12-4 and TRBJ1-6; perhaps TRBD1 as D (5 bases). The CDR3 is 15 amino acids. V lost 1 base, J lost 9 bases, and 13 bases lay in between.